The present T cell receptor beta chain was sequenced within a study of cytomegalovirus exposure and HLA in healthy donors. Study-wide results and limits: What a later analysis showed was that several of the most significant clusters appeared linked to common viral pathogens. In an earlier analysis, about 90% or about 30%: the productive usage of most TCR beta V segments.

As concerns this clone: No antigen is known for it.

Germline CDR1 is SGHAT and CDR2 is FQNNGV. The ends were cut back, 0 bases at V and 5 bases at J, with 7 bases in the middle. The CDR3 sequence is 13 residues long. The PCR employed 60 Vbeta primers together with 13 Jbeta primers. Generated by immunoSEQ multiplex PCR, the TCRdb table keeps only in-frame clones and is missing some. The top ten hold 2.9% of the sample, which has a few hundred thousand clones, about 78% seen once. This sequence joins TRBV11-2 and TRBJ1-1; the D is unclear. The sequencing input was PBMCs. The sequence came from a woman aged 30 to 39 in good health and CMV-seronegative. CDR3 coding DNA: TGTGCCAGCAGCTTAGATCTCGTAACTGAAGCTTTCTTT. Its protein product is CASSLDLVTEAFF.